The source of this TCR beta chain is a study of OX40 agonist ivuxolimab in advanced cancers. Some background on the complete study: The costimulatory receptor OX40 (CD134) was targeted by ivuxolimab, a fully human IgG2 agonistic monoclonal antibody. Intravenous ivuxolimab was administered to patients every 2 weeks at six dose levels: 0.01, 0.1, 0.3, 1.5, 3 and 10 mg/kg. Of the roughly 50 dose-escalation patients, hepatocellular carcinoma was present in about 20, melanoma in approximately 15, renal cell carcinoma in 9 and head and neck cancer in 9. A male proportion of roughly 80% and a mean age of around 60 years, ranging from 23 to 79, were recorded for the dose-escalation cohort. Prior anti-PD-1, anti-PD-L1 or anti-CTLA-4 therapy was permitted, and less than 45% of dose-escalation patients had received checkpoint inhibitors. Partial responses occurred in three dose-escalation patients, of whom one had hepatocellular carcinoma and two had cutaneous melanoma. The purpose of peripheral TCRbeta sequencing was to test whether ivuxolimab changed TCR sequence diversity and led to clonal T-cell expansion. The paper describes the monotherapy dose-escalation part (N of about 52 patients) of the phase I trial of ivuxolimab. What the authors observed across the whole study: In partial responders in the 0.1-3.0 mg/kg groups, normalized peripheral clonal expansion was found to be among the lowest, especially among CD8+ T cells. Antigen specificity was not determined for the clonally expanded peripheral T cells. After ivuxolimab, expanded clones were on average more numerous among CD8+ T cells than among CD4+ T cells. At doses of 0.1 to 3.0 mg/kg, clonal expansion of both CD4+ and CD8+ blood T cells was observed from baseline to week 6. Low levels of normalized T-cell clonal expansion were also seen in some patients who did not respond.

The trial excluded patients who had a history of autoimmune disease or who were on systemic immunosuppression. Peripheral blood for TCR sequencing was drawn from every dose cohort at baseline, at cycle 4 day 1 and at cycle 7 day 1. Samples were obtained from an open-label, multicenter, first-in-human phase I dose-escalation trial of ivuxolimab. The trial enrolled adults with locally advanced or metastatic head and neck squamous cell, hepatocellular, melanoma or renal cell carcinoma. Before TCR sequencing, CD4+ T cells and CD8+ T cells were sorted from peripheral blood as separate populations. This clone was recorded only once. The antigen it recognizes is unknown. It has no much larger one-base neighbor in the sample; base qualities were not kept. The germline V gene specifies MNHEY as CDR1 and SVGAGI as CDR2. Its CDR3 holds 14 amino acids, cysteine through phenylalanine. Only CDR3 DNA is held: 42 bases, read in frame from base 1. V is pared back by 4 bases and J by 4 bases, with 13 bases lying between the germline termini.

To sequence the TCRbeta CDR3 region, genomic DNA was isolated from the sorted cells. The immunoSEQ Assay was used to sequence the TCRbeta CDR3 regions. TCRdb carries this immuneACCESS record with in-frame sequences only. Its versions omit some clonotypes, under half of them owing to an unresolved V gene in the studies checked, with the rest unexplained. For this sample there are roughly 61,000 clones; 80% to 90% appear just once. The ten largest clones capture roughly 3% of the sample. The chain is made from TRBV6-5 and TRBJ1-1; the D region possibly corresponds to TRBD1 (6 bases align). The sample in question was CD4+ or CD8+ T cells sorted from blood, obtained in a trial of the OX40 agonist ivuxolimab. This TCR came from an adult with an advanced solid tumor such as melanoma, head and neck, liver or kidney cancer. The CDR3 here reads CASSSDSRSTEAFF. Here is the DNA: TGTGCCAGCAGTTCGGACAGCCGGAGCACTGAAGCTTTCTTT.